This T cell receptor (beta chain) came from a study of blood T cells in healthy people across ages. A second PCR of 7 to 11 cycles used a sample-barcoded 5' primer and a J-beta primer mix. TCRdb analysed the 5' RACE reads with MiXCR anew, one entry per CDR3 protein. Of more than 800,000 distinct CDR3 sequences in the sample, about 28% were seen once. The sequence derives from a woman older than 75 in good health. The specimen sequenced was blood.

CDR3 amino acids: CASSDGEPGVIITDTQYF. DNA for the CDR3: TGTGCCAGCAGTGACGGGGAGCCAGGGGTAATAATCACAGATACGCAGTATTTT. V and J are TRBV6-4 and TRBJ2-3; TRBD1 might be the D (6 bases). The CDR3 consists of 18 residues. In germline, CDR1 is MRHNA, CDR2 SNTAGT. V lost 2 bases and J 2 bases, leaving 20 bases between the germline ends.